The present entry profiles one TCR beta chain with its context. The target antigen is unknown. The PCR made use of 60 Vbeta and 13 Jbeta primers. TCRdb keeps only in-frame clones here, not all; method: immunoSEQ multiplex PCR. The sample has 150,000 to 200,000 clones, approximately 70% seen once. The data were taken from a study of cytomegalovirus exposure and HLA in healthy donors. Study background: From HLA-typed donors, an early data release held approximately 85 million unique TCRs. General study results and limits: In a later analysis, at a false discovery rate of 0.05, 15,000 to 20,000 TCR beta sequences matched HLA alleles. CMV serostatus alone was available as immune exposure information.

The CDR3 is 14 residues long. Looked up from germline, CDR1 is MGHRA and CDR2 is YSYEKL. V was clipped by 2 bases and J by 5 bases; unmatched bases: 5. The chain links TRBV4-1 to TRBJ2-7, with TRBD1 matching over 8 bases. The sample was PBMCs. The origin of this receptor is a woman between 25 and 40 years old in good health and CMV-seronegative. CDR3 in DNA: TGCGCCAGCAGCCAATGGACAGGGCTCGACGAGCAGTACTTC. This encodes CASSQWTGLDEQYF.